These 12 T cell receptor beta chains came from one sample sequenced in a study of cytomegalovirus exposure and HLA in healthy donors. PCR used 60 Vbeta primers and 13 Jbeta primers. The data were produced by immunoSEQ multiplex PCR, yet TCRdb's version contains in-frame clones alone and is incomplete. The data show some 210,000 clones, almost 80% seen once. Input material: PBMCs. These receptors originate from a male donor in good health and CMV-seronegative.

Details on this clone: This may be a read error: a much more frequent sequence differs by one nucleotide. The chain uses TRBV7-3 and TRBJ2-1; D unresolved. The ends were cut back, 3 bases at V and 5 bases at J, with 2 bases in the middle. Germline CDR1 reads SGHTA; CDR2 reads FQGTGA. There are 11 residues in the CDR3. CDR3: CASSFNNEQFF. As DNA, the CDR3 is TGTGCCAGCAGCTTTAACAATGAGCAGTTCTTC.

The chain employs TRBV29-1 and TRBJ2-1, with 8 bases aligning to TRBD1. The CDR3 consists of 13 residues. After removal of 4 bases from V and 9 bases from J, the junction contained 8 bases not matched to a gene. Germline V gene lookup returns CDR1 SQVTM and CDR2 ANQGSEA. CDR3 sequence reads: CSVGLQGVGEQFF. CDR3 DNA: TGCAGCGTTGGACTACAGGGGGTGGGTGAGCAGTTCTTC.

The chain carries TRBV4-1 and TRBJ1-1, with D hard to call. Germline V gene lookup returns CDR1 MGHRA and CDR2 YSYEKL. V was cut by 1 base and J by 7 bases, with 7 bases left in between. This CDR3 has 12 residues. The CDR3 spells CASSQGAGEAFF. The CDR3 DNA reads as TGCGCCAGCAGCCAAGGGGCCGGTGAAGCTTTCTTT.

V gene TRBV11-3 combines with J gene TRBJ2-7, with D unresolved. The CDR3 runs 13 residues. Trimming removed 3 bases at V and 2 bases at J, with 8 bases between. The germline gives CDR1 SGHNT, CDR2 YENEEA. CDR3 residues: CASSLGRAYEQYF. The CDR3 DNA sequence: TGTGCCAGCAGCTTGGGCAGAGCCTACGAGCAGTACTTC. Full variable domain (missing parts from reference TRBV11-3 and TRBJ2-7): EAGVVQSPRYKIIEKKQPVAFWCNPISGHNTLYWYLQNLGQGPELLIRYENEEAVDDSQLPKDRFSAERLKGVDSTLKIQPAELGDSAVYLCASSLGRAYEQYFGPGTRLTVT.

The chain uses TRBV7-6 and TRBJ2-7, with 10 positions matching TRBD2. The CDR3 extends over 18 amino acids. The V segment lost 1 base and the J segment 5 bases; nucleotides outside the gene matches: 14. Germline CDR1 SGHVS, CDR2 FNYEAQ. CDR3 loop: CASSLDLLAGVSKNEQYF. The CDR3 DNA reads TGTGCCAGCAGCTTAGATCTGCTAGCGGGAGTCTCTAAAAACGAGCAGTACTTC. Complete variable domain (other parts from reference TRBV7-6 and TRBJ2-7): GAGVSQSPRYKVTKRGQDVALRCDPISGHVSLYWYRQALGQGPEFLTYFNYEAQQDKSGLPNDRFSAERPEGSISTLTIQRTEQRDSAMYRCASSLDLLAGVSKNEQYFGPGTRLTVT.

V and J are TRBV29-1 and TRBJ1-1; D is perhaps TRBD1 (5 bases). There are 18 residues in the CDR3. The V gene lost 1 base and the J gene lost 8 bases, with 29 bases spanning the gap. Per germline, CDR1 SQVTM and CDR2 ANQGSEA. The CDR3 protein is CSVEGWSREDGPFVEAFF. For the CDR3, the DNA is TGCAGCGTTGAAGGGTGGTCCAGGGAGGATGGTCCGTTTGTCGAAGCTTTCTTT.

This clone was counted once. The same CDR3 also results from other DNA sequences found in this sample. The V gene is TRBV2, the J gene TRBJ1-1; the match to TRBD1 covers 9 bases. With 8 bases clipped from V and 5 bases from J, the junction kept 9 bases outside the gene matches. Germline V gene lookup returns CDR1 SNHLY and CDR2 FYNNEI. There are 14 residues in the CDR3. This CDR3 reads CASGAGTGWTEAFF. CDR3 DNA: TGTGCCAGCGGAGCCGGGACAGGGTGGACTGAAGCTTTCTTT.

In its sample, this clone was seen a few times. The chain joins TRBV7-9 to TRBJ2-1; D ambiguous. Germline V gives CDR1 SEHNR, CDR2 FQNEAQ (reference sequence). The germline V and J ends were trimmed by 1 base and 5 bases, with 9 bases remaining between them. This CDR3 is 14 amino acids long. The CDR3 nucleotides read TGTGCCAGCAGCTTAGGGGTAGCCGACAATGAGCAGTTCTTC. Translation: CASSLGVADNEQFF. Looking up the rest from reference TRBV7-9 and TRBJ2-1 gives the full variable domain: DTGVSQNPRHKITKRGQNVTFRCDPISEHNRLYWYRQTLGQGPEFLTYFQNEAQLEKSRLLSDRFSAERPKGSFSTLEIQRTEQGDSAMYLCASSLGVADNEQFFGPGTRLTVL.

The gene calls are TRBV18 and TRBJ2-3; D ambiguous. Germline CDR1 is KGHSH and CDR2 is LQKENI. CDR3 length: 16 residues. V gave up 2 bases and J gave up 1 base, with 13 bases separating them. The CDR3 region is CASSPGSRIRTDTQYF. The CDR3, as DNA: TGTGCCAGCTCACCAGGCTCACGAATTCGCACAGATACGCAGTATTTT.

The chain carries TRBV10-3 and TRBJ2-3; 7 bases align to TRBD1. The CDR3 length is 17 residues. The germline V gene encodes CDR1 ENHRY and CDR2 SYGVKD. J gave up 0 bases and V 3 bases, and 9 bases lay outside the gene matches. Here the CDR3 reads CAISEYRQGDSTDTQYF. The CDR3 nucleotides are TGTGCCATCAGTGAATACCGACAGGGCGATAGCACAGATACGCAGTATTTT.

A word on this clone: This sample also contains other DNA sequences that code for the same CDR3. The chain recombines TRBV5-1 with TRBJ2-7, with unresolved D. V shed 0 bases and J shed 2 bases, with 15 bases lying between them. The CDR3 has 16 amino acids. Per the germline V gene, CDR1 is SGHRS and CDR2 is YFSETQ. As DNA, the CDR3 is TGCGCCAGCAGCTTGGCTACGCTACCTTCTACCTACGAGCAGTACTTC. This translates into CASSLATLPSTYEQYF.

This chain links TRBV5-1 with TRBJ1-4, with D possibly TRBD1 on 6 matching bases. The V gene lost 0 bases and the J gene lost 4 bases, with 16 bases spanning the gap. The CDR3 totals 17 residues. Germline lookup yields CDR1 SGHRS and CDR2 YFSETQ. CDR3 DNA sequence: TGCGCCAGCAGCTTGGGCGAAATCACAGGGCTTAATGAAAAACTGTTTTTT. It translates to CASSLGEITGLNEKLFF.